This T cell receptor (beta chain) was found in a study of blood T cells in healthy people across ages. V shed 1 base and J shed 4 bases, with 18 bases lying between them. Germline V gene data show CDR1 as SGDLS and CDR2 as YYNGEE. This CDR3 comprises 18 residues. Sample-barcoded 5' priming and a J-beta primer mix drove a second PCR of about 6 to 12 cycles. Per-sample output comprised a minimum of 2.5 million paired-end reads containing CDR3. TCRdb fed the 5' RACE reads into MiXCR, producing one record per CDR3 protein. The data show approximately 960,000 distinct CDR3 sequences, roughly 28% seen once. This clonotype has a handful of counts. A further study also used this sample, focusing on T cells of mothers and their children. That paper notes: A few healthy Caucasian mothers gave samples, and so did their six children. Every mother supplied over 8 million TCR beta CDR3 reads and every child about 3 million. Related pairs of mothers and children showed slightly higher, non-significant overlap versus unrelated pairs.

This TCR came from a woman aged 40 to 50 in good health. The material sequenced was blood. This sequence joins TRBV9 and TRBJ2-6; D call uncertain. For the CDR3, the DNA is TGTGCCAGCAGCGTACAAGTAGCCACTGACTCCGGGGCCAACGTCCTGACTTTC. Translated: CASSVQVATDSGANVLTF.